The rows below give T cell receptor beta chains drawn from one sample of a study of shared clonotypes between healthy human individuals. The repertoire was sequenced with immunoSEQ multiplex PCR; TCRdb's copy has only in-frame clones and lacks some. The sample has fewer than 650,000 clones, roughly four fifths seen once. Sequences were obtained from PBMCs. All receptors come from a woman aged 40 to 50 in good health. Some clones in this sample may be carry-over from other donors' samples. The CDR3 runs from the conserved cysteine through the conserved F or W. The D gene is left open where the match is weak. Size values are once, few and many counts, or a class for expanded clones, and some rows have none.

size,V,J,D,length,DNA,CDR3
-,TRBV7-8,TRBJ2-1,TRBD2,15,TGTGCCAGCAGGTTAAGGACTAGCGGCTACAATGAGCAGTTCTTC,CASRLRTSGYNEQFF
-,TRBV18,TRBJ1-5,TRBD1,16,TGTGCCAGCTCTCTAGGACAGGGCAGTAGCAATCAGCCCCAGCATTTT,CASSLGQGSSNQPQHF
-,TRBV19,TRBJ2-5,-,12,TGTGCCAGTAGTATGGGGGAAGAGACCCAGTACTTC,CASSMGEETQYF
-,TRBV23-1,TRBJ2-2,-,16,TGCGCCAGCAGTCACGTCGTCCAAACCAGCACCGGGGAGCTGTTTTTT,CASSHVVQTSTGELFF
-,TRBV10-3,TRBJ2-5,TRBD1,14,TGTGCCATCAGCGGGACAGGGGTCCAAGAGACCCAGTACTTC,CAISGTGVQETQYF
-,TRBV7-2,TRBJ1-3,-,16,TGTGCCAGCAGCGCCCAGCCGGGCAACTCTGGAAACACCATATATTTT,CASSAQPGNSGNTIYF
once,TRBV5-1,TRBJ1-1,TRBD1,14,TGCGCCAGCAGCCCGACAGGGGTGAACACTGAAGCTTTCTTT,CASSPTGVNTEAFF
-,TRBV28,TRBJ2-7,TRBD1,15,TGTGCCAGCACCGACGGGACAGGGGGCTCCTACGAGCAGTACTTC,CASTDGTGGSYEQYF
-,TRBV6-5,TRBJ2-5,-,13,TGTGCCAGCAGTCCCCCTGGGCCGGGGACCCAGTACTTC,CASSPPGPGTQYF
-,TRBV19,TRBJ2-1,-,14,TGTGCCAGTAGTATGCAGGAAGGTGCGGCTGAGCAGTTCTTC,CASSMQEGAAEQFF
-,TRBV28,TRBJ1-1,-,11,TGTGCCAGCACCGGAAACACTGAAGCTTTCTTT,CASTGNTEAFF
-,TRBV10-3,TRBJ2-3,-,12,TGTGCCATCAGTGAGAAGGGACTCGACGTGGATTTT,CAISEKGLDVDF
-,TRBV18,TRBJ1-1,-,13,TGTGCCAGCTCACGACTGGGGGGCACTGAAGCTTTCTTT,CASSRLGGTEAFF
-,TRBV5-5,TRBJ1-5,-,15,TGTGCCAGCAGCCCAAATACGGAGTTCAATCAGCCCCAGCATTTT,CASSPNTEFNQPQHF
-,TRBV9,TRBJ2-5,-,16,TGTGCCAGCAGCGGACGGCTAGGGGGCGGGGTGTCGACCCAGTACTTC,CASSGRLGGGVSTQYF
-,TRBV18,TRBJ2-3,-,12,TGTGCCAGCTCACCAAGTACAGATATGCAGTATTTT,CASSPSTDMQYF
-,TRBV14,TRBJ2-1,TRBD2,16,TGTGCCAGCAGCCTCTTGACTAGCGGAACCTACAATGAGCAGTTCTTC,CASSLLTSGTYNEQFF
once,TRBV28,TRBJ2-7,-,12,TGTGCCAGCAGGGACGGAGCAGGGGAGCAGTACTTC,CASRDGAGEQYF
few,TRBV7-9,TRBJ2-5,-,12,TGTGCCAGCAGCTTTAGGGGAGAGACCCAGTACTTC,CASSFRGETQYF
-,TRBV7-3,TRBJ2-7,TRBD1,14,TGTGCCAGCAGCTCGCCGGGACAGCCCTACGAGCAGTACTTC,CASSSPGQPYEQYF
-,TRBV25-1,TRBJ1-1,-,15,TGTGCCAGCAGTGCCCGTCGGGACCTGAACACTGAAGCTTTCTTT,CASSARRDLNTEAFF
-,TRBV28,TRBJ1-2,-,15,TGTGCCAGCAGTTTCCCGGGACTTACATTCGGCGGCTACACCTTC,CASSFPGLTFGGYTF
-,TRBV7-3,TRBJ1-3,-,15,TGTGCCAGCAGCTTAAGTCCGTCCTCTGGAAACACCATATATTTT,CASSLSPSSGNTIYF
-,TRBV7-3,TRBJ1-1,TRBD1,16,TGTGCCAGCAGCTACCTGACAGGGCTCATGAACACTGAAGCTTTCTTT,CASSYLTGLMNTEAFF
-,TRBV11-1,TRBJ2-7,TRBD1,16,TGTGCCAGCAGCTCTCCTAGGGACAGGGATTCCTACGAGCAGTACTTC,CASSSPRDRDSYEQYF
-,TRBV19,TRBJ1-1,-,14,TGTGCCAGTAGTAAGGGCAGGTTGAACACTGAAGCTTTCTTT,CASSKGRLNTEAFF
-,TRBV7-8,TRBJ2-2,-,17,TGTGCCAGCAGCCCTATTGGAAGGGGAGTAGACACCGGGGAGCTGTTTTTT,CASSPIGRGVDTGELFF
-,TRBV19,TRBJ1-1,-,13,TGTGCCAGTAGCCTATCCCTTAACACTGAAGCTTTCTTT,CASSLSLNTEAFF
-,TRBV7-9,TRBJ1-4,-,16,TGTGCCAGCAGCTTAAGGGGAGATGCAACTAATGAAAAACTGTTTTTT,CASSLRGDATNEKLFF
-,TRBV10-3,TRBJ2-1,TRBD2,18,TGTGCCATCAGTGGTGCGGGGGACTCCCCCCACTCCTACAATGAGCAGTTCTTC,CAISGAGDSPHSYNEQFF
many,TRBV15,TRBJ2-1,-,18,TGTGCCACCAGCAGAGATCCGATTACCAGGGACTCCTACAATGAGCAGTTCTTC,CATSRDPITRDSYNEQFF
-,TRBV4-3,TRBJ2-1,TRBD2,14,TGCGCCAGCAGCCGGGCGGGAGGCCCCAGGGAGCAGTTCTTC,CASSRAGGPREQFF
-,TRBV5-1,TRBJ2-5,-,17,TGCGCCAGCAGCTTGGCCGGAGCAGGATCGTACCAAGAGACCCAGTACTTC,CASSLAGAGSYQETQYF
few,TRBV19,TRBJ1-5,-,12,TGTGCCAGTAGCCTATACAATCAGCCCCAGCATTTT,CASSLYNQPQHF
-,TRBV28,TRBJ2-5,TRBD2,16,TGTGCCAGCAGTTTCGAATACGGGAGGCCCGCGGAGACCCAGTACTTC,CASSFEYGRPAETQYF
-,TRBV5-4,TRBJ2-2,-,14,TGTGCCAGCAGCGAGGGACAAAACACCGGGGAGCTGTTTTTT,CASSEGQNTGELFF
-,TRBV4-2,TRBJ2-3,TRBD2,19,TGTGCCAGCAGCCAAGTTTCTAGCGGGAGGGGGGGGAGGACAGATACGCAGTATTTT,CASSQVSSGRGGRTDTQYF
-,TRBV7-6,TRBJ2-1,-,14,TGTGCCAGCAGCTTAGGGGACCCTAGGAATGAGCAGTTCTTC,CASSLGDPRNEQFF
few,TRBV6-1,TRBJ2-2,TRBD1,15,TGTGCCAGCAGAGGACAGGGGTTAGTCACCGGGGAGCTGTTTTTT,CASRGQGLVTGELFF
-,TRBV6-6,TRBJ1-2,TRBD1,16,TGTGCCAGCAGTCTAGGACCACAGGGGGACCCTTATGGCTACACCTTC,CASSLGPQGDPYGYTF
-,TRBV9,TRBJ2-7,-,13,TGTGCCAGCAGCGTAGAGAGGTACGGAGAGCAGTACTTC,CASSVERYGEQYF
-,TRBV7-9,TRBJ1-1,TRBD1,15,TGTGCCAGCAGCTTGGGGGAGACAGGGGGCGGTGAAGCTTTCTTT,CASSLGETGGGEAFF
-,TRBV27,TRBJ1-2,TRBD1,16,TGTGCCAGCAGTTTAAGGACAGGGGAACTTGGCTATGGCTACACCTTC,CASSLRTGELGYGYTF
once,TRBV5-8,TRBJ2-5,TRBD2,15,TGTGCCAGCACTACTAGCGGGGTACTACAAGAGACCCAGTACTTC,CASTTSGVLQETQYF
-,TRBV30,TRBJ1-5,TRBD1,15,TGTGCCTGGAGCCTTCGGACAGGAGGCAATCAGCACCAGCATTTT,CAWSLRTGGNQHQHF
-,TRBV6-6,TRBJ1-5,TRBD1,13,TGTGCCAGCAGTGGGACAGGGAATCAGCCCCAGCATTTT,CASSGTGNQPQHF
-,TRBV27,TRBJ2-3,-,17,TGTGCCAGCAGTTTAACTTGGCGGGCGGAGAGGACAGATACGCAGTATTTT,CASSLTWRAERTDTQYF
-,TRBV5-1,TRBJ2-5,-,14,TGCGCCAGCAGCTTGGCAGGGATTCGGGAGACCCAGTACTTC,CASSLAGIRETQYF
many,TRBV7-2,TRBJ2-3,-,13,TGTGCCAGCAGCTTAGATGGCGGGAATACGCAGTATTTT,CASSLDGGNTQYF
-,TRBV5-6,TRBJ1-5,-,11,TGTGCCAGCAGCTTGGATCAGCCCCAGCATTTT,CASSLDQPQHF
-,TRBV6-1,TRBJ2-3,-,17,TGTGCCAGCAGTGATTACCCGGGCAGGGATGCCACAGATACGCAGTATTTT,CASSDYPGRDATDTQYF
-,TRBV28,TRBJ2-7,TRBD2,14,TGTGCCAGCACCATAGCGGGAGACTCCTACGAGCAGTACTTC,CASTIAGDSYEQYF
-,TRBV6-1,TRBJ2-1,TRBD2,16,TGTGCCAGCAGTGACAGCGGGAGCGACTCCTACAATGAGCAGTTCTTC,CASSDSGSDSYNEQFF